Listed below are T cell receptor beta chains from one sample, sequenced in a study of control samples from healthy donors and cancer patients. TCRdb keeps only in-frame clones here, not all; method: immunoSEQ multiplex PCR. This sample has 75,000 or so clones; 89% occur once, and the top ten carry around 5.5%. Material for sequencing was PBMCs. The receptors were gathered from a man in his fifties or sixties with colorectal cancer. Each CDR3 is given with its conserved first and last residue. A D gene is named only where the DNA matches it firmly. Size is stated for part of the rows, as once, few or many counts, or as a class when the clone is expanded.

clone_size cdr3_length d_call j_call v_call cdr3_nt cdr3_aa
once 13 . TRBJ1-1 TRBV28 TGTGCCAGCAGCGTTACTTGGGGGGCAGGAGCTTTCTTT CASSVTWGAGAFF
. 18 . TRBJ2-7 TRBV19 TGTGCCAGTAGTATAGGGTCCAGGGCTGGCGTTTCTGCCTACGAGCAGTACTTC CASSIGSRAGVSAYEQYF
. 15 . TRBJ1-6 TRBV15 TGTGCCACCAGCAGAGTTCTAGGACGGGGGTCACCCCTCCACTTT CATSRVLGRGSPLHF
. 15 . TRBJ2-7 TRBV7-8 TGTGCCAGCAGCTTAGCCCGGGTGAGGGTTTACGAGCAGTACTTC CASSLARVRVYEQYF
once 12 . TRBJ2-7 TRBV6-5 TGTGCCAGCAGTTACGGCACCTACGAGCAGTACTTC CASSYGTYEQYF
. 11 . TRBJ1-2 TRBV28 TGTGCCAGCAGTTTCGCCTATGGCTACACCTTC CASSFAYGYTF
. 14 . TRBJ2-6 TRBV28 TGTGCCAGCAGCCCCTTCACGGGGGCCAACGTCCTGACTTTC CASSPFTGANVLTF
once 14 . TRBJ1-5 TRBV3-1/TRBV3-2 TGTGCCAGCAGCCAAGGAGGGAGCAATCAGCCCCAGCATTTT CASSQGGSNQPQHF
. 17 TRBD2 TRBJ2-7 TRBV15 TGTGCCACCAGCAGAGACCTAGCGGGGGGGAGAACGGGAGAGCAGTACTTC CATSRDLAGGRTGEQYF
once 15 . TRBJ1-2 TRBV19 TGTGCCAGTAGTATCGTGGACAAATCTAACTATGGCTACACCTTC CASSIVDKSNYGYTF
. 13 . TRBJ2-1 TRBV10-1 TGCGCCAGCAGTGAACGGGACTACAATGAGCAGTTCTTC CASSERDYNEQFF
. 15 TRBD1 TRBJ2-7 TRBV6-5 TGTGCCAGCAGTCCCTACAGGGGGCTCTCCTACGAGCAGTACTTC CASSPYRGLSYEQYF
. 15 TRBD1 TRBJ2-7 TRBV4-1 TGCGCCAGCAGCCAAGCTCGGACAGGGGCCTACGAGCAGTACTTC CASSQARTGAYEQYF
. 15 TRBD1 TRBJ1-2 TRBV27 TGTGCCAGCAGTCGCGCGGGACAGGGGTCGTATGGCTACACCTTC CASSRAGQGSYGYTF
. 13 . TRBJ1-4 TRBV3-1/TRBV3-2 TGTGCCAGCAGCCAGGCCCTTAATGAAAAACTGTTTTTT CASSQALNEKLFF
. 15 TRBD1 TRBJ2-3 TRBV4-1 TGCGCCAGCAGCGACAGGGGGGCGCGGGTAGATACGCAGTATTTT CASSDRGARVDTQYF
once 12 . TRBJ1-2 TRBV5-1 TGCGCCAGCAGCCCGGACGGGGTCGGCTACACCTTC CASSPDGVGYTF
. 13 . TRBJ2-7 TRBV18 TGTGCCAGCTCACCCGGGTCCGAGGGCGAGCAGTACTTC CASSPGSEGEQYF
. 13 . TRBJ2-5 TRBV30 TGTGCCTGGAGTCCCGGGGCGCAAGAGACCCAGTACTTC CAWSPGAQETQYF
. 15 . TRBJ2-3 TRBV4-2 TGTGCCAGCACCCCTGGGGGCGGGGGCACAGATACGCAGTATTTT CASTPGGGGTDTQYF
. 15 TRBD1 TRBJ1-3 TRBV5-5 TGTGCCAGCAGCTTCTGGCAGGGGGCTGGAAACACCATATATTTT CASSFWQGAGNTIYF
once 14 . TRBJ2-7 TRBV27 TGTGCCAGCAGTTTATCGGACGGCCCCTACGAGCAGTACTTC CASSLSDGPYEQYF
. 15 . TRBJ1-4 TRBV5-1 TGCGCCAGCAGCACAAGAGGGGCGAGAGATGAAAAACTGTTTTTT CASSTRGARDEKLFF
. 14 . TRBJ1-2 TRBV7-2 TGTGCCAGCAGCTCTCAAGCAGGGTTGGAGGGCTACACCTTC CASSSQAGLEGYTF